This is a list of T cell receptor beta chains from one sample in a study of metastatic and nonmetastatic thyroid tumors. TCRdb re-analyzed the PCR reads through MiXCR. The table shows 30,000 to 35,000 clones, with roughly 15% occurring only once. The source material was blood. These receptors originate from a female donor with papillary thyroid cancer or a benign thyroid nodule (not recorded which). Some clones in this sample may be carry-over from other donors' samples. Both conserved end residues are part of each CDR3. D genes are given only for firm matches. Expanded clones get a size class; other rows say once, few or many, or leave the size out.

size	V	J	D	DNA	CDR3
many	TRBV19	TRBJ1-6	NA	TGTGCCAGCCACGGGAATTCACCCCTCCACTTT	CASHGNSPLHF
medium-sized	TRBV5-1	TRBJ2-2	TRBD2	TGCGCCAGCAGCGCGGGAGTGGGAGGCGGGGAGCTGTTTTTT	CASSAGVGGGELFF
many	TRBV19	TRBJ2-1	NA	TGTGCCAGTAGTTCCGCGGGACCGTCCTACAATGAGCAGTTCTTC	CASSSAGPSYNEQFF
few	TRBV28	TRBJ1-3	NA	TGTGCCAGCAGCTCAGAGGTCTTAGGTGGAAACACCATATATTTT	CASSSEVLGGNTIYF
few	TRBV28	TRBJ2-5	TRBD1	TGTGCCAGCAGCACTCCCACCGGGACAGGACCTTTCGGGGTGACCCAGTACTTC	CASSTPTGTGPFGVTQYF
many	TRBV29-1	TRBJ2-1	TRBD2	TGCAGCGTGGACGGACTAGCGGGAGGTCCAATCTACAATGAGCAGTTCTTC	CSVDGLAGGPIYNEQFF
NA	TRBV7-3	TRBJ2-7	NA	TGTGCCAGCAGCTTCGGACCCACCTACGAGCAGTACTTC	CASSFGPTYEQYF
medium-sized	TRBV20-1	TRBJ2-7	NA	TGCAGTGCCCCAGGACCCTACGAGCAGTACTTC	CSAPGPYEQYF
many	TRBV6-1	TRBJ2-2	NA	TGTGCCAGCAGTTCTCCAGGGGACACCGGGGAGCTGTTTTTT	CASSSPGDTGELFF
many	TRBV7-9	TRBJ2-1	TRBD2	TGTGCCAGCAGCTATACGGGACTAGCGGGAATGGAGCAGTTCTTC	CASSYTGLAGMEQFF
few	TRBV2	TRBJ1-5	NA	TGTGCCAGCAGTGAATCGGGGGGACCTAATCAGCCCCAGCATTTT	CASSESGGPNQPQHF
NA	TRBV11-3	TRBJ1-3	NA	TGTGCCAGCAGCCGGGACACGGGAAACACCATATATTTT	CASSRDTGNTIYF
NA	TRBV20-1	TRBJ2-7	TRBD1	TGCAGTGCTACTACAGGGGGAGTTAGGACCTACGAGCAGTACTTC	CSATTGGVRTYEQYF
many	TRBV18	TRBJ1-1	NA	TGTGCCAGCTCACCACTTTCAGGCCCCGGTGGGACTGAAGCTTTCTTT	CASSPLSGPGGTEAFF
many	TRBV19	TRBJ1-5	NA	TGTGCCAGTAGTATGGGGGGGGGGGGGCAGCCCCAGCATTTT	CASSMGGGGQPQHF
many	TRBV18	TRBJ2-4	TRBD1	TGTGCCAGCTCACCATTCCGGGACAGGGATAACACAGCCAAAAACATTCAGTACTTC	CASSPFRDRDNTAKNIQYF
NA	TRBV7-9	TRBJ1-6	NA	TGTGCCAGCAGCTCGACACCAGGGGCCCACTCACCCCTCCACTTT	CASSSTPGAHSPLHF
many	TRBV7-2	TRBJ1-5	NA	TGTGCCAGCAGCGTGAAAGGTGGAAGCAATCAGCCCCAGCATTTT	CASSVKGGSNQPQHF
many	TRBV12-3/TRBV12-4	TRBJ2-3	TRBD1	TGTGCCAACAGTTTTTCGCTGACAGGGACACCCCTTAATACGCAGTATTTT	CANSFSLTGTPLNTQYF
NA	TRBV5-1	TRBJ2-7	TRBD1	TGCGCCAGCAGCCCCGTCGGCAAGGGACAGAGCTCCTACGAGCAGTACTTC	CASSPVGKGQSSYEQYF
NA	TRBV28	TRBJ1-1	TRBD1	TGTGCCAGCATTTCCGGCACTGGGACAGGGGTATCCACTGAAGCTTTCTTT	CASISGTGTGVSTEAFF
many	TRBV20-1	TRBJ1-1	NA	TGCAGTGCTAGAGCCCCTGGGCTGAACACTGAAGCTTTCTTT	CSARAPGLNTEAFF
many	TRBV24-1	TRBJ2-7	TRBD2	TGTGCCACCAGTGACCCAGCGGGAGGGAGACAGGACGAGCAGTACTTC	CATSDPAGGRQDEQYF
many	TRBV25-1	TRBJ2-5	NA	TGTGCCAGCTCTACGGGGGATTCGGAGACCCAGTACTTC	CASSTGDSETQYF
many	TRBV12-3/TRBV12-4	TRBJ2-3	TRBD2	TGTGCCAGCACCAAGGCTAGCGGGAGGGCCGGCACAGATACGCAGTATTTT	CASTKASGRAGTDTQYF
many	TRBV12-3/TRBV12-4	TRBJ1-3	TRBD1	TGTGCCAGCAGTGGGGACAGACTAAGCACTGGAAACACCATATATTTT	CASSGDRLSTGNTIYF
NA	TRBV6-1	TRBJ2-7	NA	TGTGCCAGCAGTGAGGAGGTGGGGTTGGAGCATTACTTC	CASSEEVGLEHYF
few	TRBV2	TRBJ1-1	NA	TGTGCCACTCCCGTACAGGGAAGGAACACTGAAGCTTTCTTT	CATPVQGRNTEAFF
NA	TRBV6-1	TRBJ2-2	NA	TGTGCCAGCAGTGAACCGCTTGGGACGAGTTACACCGGGGAGCTGTTTTTT	CASSEPLGTSYTGELFF
NA	TRBV7-9	TRBJ1-3	NA	TGTGCCAGCAGCTTAGCAGGACAGCCTGGAAACACCATATATTTT	CASSLAGQPGNTIYF
few	TRBV27	TRBJ1-1	NA	TGTGCCAGCAGTTTTGGGGGGACAAACGAGGTGACTGAAGCTTTCTTT	CASSFGGTNEVTEAFF
many	TRBV20-1	TRBJ2-5	TRBD1	TGCAGTGCCCAAGGGACAGGGGAAGAGACCCAGTACTTC	CSAQGTGEETQYF
many	TRBV18	TRBJ2-6	NA	TGTGCCAGCTCACCGGTTAAGCATTCTGGGGCCAACGTCCTGACTTTC	CASSPVKHSGANVLTF
NA	TRBV6-4	TRBJ2-3	TRBD2	TGTGCCAGCAGTGACACTAGCGGGAGGGCCACAGATACGCAGTATTTT	CASSDTSGRATDTQYF
many	TRBV11-2	TRBJ2-7	TRBD1	TGTGCCAGCAGCTTAGCAGGGGGAAGCGAGCAGTACTTC	CASSLAGGSEQYF
medium-sized	TRBV20-1	TRBJ2-1	NA	TGCAGTGCTAGGCTTATGACAGTTACTGAGCAGTTCTTC	CSARLMTVTEQFF
many	TRBV20-1	TRBJ2-1	TRBD1	TGCAGTGCTAGTATCCAACACCGGACAGGGAATGGTGAGCAGTTCTTC	CSASIQHRTGNGEQFF
many	TRBV20-1	TRBJ2-3	TRBD2	TGCAGTGTCCCGACCGGGACTAGCGGGAGGGCCACAGATACGCAGTATTTT	CSVPTGTSGRATDTQYF
few	TRBV6-2/TRBV6-3	TRBJ1-2	NA	TGTGCCAGCAGTTACTCGTCCGCCACTAACTATGGATACACCTTC	CASSYSSATNYGYTF
NA	TRBV11-1	TRBJ2-6	NA	TGTGCCAGCAGCGACTCTCCCGTGGTTGAACTCTCTGGGGCCAACTTCTTGACTTTC	CASSDSPVVELSGANFLTF
many	TRBV20-1	TRBJ1-3	NA	TGCAGTGCTAGAGATCCGGGTCTCAGGAACACCATATATTTT	CSARDPGLRNTIYF
NA	TRBV20-1	TRBJ2-1	NA	TGCAGTGCTGGCGGTGGGAGCAGCTTGAACTCCTACAATGAGCAGTTCTTC	CSAGGGSSLNSYNEQFF